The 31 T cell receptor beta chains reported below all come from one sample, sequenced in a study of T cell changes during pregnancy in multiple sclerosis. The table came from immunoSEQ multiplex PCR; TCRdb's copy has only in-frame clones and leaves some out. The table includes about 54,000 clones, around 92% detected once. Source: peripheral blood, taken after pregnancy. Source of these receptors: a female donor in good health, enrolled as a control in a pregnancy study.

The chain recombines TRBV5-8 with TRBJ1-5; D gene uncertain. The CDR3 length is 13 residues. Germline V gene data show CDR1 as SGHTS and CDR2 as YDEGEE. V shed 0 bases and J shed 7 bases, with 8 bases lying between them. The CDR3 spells CASSLAGRQPQHF. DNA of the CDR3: TGTGCCAGCAGCTTGGCCGGGAGGCAGCCCCAGCATTTT.

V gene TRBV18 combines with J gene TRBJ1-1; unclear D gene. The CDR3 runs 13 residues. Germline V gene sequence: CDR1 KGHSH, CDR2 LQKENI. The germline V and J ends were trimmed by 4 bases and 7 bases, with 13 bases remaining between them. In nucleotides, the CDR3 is TGTGCCAGCTCACGTCAGGAAGCAGGTGAAGCTTTCTTT. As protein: CASSRQEAGEAFF.

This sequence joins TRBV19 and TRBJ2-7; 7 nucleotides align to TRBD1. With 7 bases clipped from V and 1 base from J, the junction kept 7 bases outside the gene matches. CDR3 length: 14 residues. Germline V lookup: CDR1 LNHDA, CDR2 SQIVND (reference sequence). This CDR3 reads CASTDRERSYEQYF. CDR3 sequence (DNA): TGTGCCAGTACCGACAGGGAAAGGTCCTACGAGCAGTACTTC.

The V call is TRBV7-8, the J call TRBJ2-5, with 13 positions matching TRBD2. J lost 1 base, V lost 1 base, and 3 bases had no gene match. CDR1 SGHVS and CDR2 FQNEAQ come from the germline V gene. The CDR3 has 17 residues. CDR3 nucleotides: TGTGCCAGCAGCTTAGGCGGACTAGCGGGGGTCCAAGAGACCCAGTACTTC. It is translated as CASSLGGLAGVQETQYF.

The CDR3 DNA sequence: TGTGCCAGCAGTGAGGGGTCTCCGGGACAATTTTACGAGCAGTACTTC. It codes for CASSEGSPGQFYEQYF. The chain joins TRBV6-1 to TRBJ2-7; D might be TRBD1 (6 bases). CDR3 size: 16 residues. The germline CDR1 and CDR2 sequences are MNHNS and SASEGT. Between the trimmed V and J ends, which lost 3 bases and 4 bases, there was a span of 19 bases.

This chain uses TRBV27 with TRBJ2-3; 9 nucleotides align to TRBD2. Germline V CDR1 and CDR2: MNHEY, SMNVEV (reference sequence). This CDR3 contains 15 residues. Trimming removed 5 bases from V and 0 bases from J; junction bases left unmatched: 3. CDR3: CASSMRGGSTDTQYF. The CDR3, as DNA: TGTGCCAGCAGTATGCGGGGGGGCAGCACAGATACGCAGTATTTT.

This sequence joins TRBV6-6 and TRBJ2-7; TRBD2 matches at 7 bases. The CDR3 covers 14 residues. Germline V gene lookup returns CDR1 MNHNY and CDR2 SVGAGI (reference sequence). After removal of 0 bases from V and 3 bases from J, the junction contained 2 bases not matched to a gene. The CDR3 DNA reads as TGTGCCAGCAGTTACTCTGGGGGGGGCTACGAGCAGTACTTC. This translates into CASSYSGGGYEQYF.

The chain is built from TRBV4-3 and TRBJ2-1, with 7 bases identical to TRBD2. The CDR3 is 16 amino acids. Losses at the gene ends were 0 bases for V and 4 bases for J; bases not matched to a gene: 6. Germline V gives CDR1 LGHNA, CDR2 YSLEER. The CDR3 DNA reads TGCGCCAGCAGCCAAGACGCGGCTAGCGGTTACAATGAGCAGTTCTTC. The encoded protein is CASSQDAASGYNEQFF.

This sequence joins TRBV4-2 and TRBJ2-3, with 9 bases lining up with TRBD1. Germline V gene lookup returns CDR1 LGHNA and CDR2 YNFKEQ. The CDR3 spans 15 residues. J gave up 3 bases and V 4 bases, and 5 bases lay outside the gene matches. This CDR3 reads CASSLDGQGTDTQYF. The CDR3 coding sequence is TGTGCCAGCAGCCTCGACGGACAGGGGACAGATACGCAGTATTTT.

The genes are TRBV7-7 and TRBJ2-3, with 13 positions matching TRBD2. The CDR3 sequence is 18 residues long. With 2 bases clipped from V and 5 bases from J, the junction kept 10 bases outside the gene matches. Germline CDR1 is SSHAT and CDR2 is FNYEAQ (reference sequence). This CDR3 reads CASSLLVTSGGAGDTQYF. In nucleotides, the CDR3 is TGTGCCAGCAGCTTATTGGTTACTAGCGGGGGGGCAGGAGATACGCAGTATTTT.

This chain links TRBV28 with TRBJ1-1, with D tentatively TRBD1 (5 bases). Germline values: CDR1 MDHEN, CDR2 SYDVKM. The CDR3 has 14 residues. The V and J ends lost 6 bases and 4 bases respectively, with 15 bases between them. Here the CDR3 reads CASSLWSGGTEAFF. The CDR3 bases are TGTGCCAGCAGCCTTTGGTCGGGGGGCACTGAAGCTTTCTTT.

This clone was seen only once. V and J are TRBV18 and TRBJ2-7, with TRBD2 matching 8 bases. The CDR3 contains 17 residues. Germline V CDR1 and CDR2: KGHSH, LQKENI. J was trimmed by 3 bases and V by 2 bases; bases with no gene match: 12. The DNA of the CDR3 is TGTGCCAGCTCACCAGGATTAGGGAGCGGGGGAAGCTACGAGCAGTACTTC. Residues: CASSPGLGSGGSYEQYF.

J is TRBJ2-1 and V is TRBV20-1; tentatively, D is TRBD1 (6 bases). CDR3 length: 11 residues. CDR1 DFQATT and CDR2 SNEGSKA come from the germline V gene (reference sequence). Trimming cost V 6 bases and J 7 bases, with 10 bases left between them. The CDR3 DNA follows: TGCAGTGCCCCAGGGGAGAATGAGCAGTTCTTC. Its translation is CSAPGENEQFF.

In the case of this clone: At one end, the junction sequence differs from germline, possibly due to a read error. The CDR3: CARSVLWLADIYNEQFF. The CDR3 coding sequence is TGTGCCCGGAGTGTCTTGTGGCTAGCGGATATATACAATGAGCAGTTCTTC. The genes are TRBV30 and TRBJ2-1; 7 positions agree with TRBD2. The CDR3 contains 17 residues. Germline V gene sequence: CDR1 GTSNPN, CDR2 SVGIG (reference sequence).

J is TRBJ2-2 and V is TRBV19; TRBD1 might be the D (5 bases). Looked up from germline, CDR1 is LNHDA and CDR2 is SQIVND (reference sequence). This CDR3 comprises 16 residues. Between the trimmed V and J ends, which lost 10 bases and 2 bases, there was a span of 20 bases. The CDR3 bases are TGTGCCATCAAACGGACCCCAGGGTCCAACACCGGGGAGCTGTTTTTT. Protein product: CAIKRTPGSNTGELFF. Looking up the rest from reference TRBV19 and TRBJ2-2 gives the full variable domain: DGGITQSPKYLFRKEGQNVTLSCEQNLNHDAMYWYRQDPGQGLRLIYYSQIVNDFQKGDIAEGYSVSREKKESFPLTVTSAQKNPTAFYLCAIKRTPGSNTGELFFGEGSRLTVL.

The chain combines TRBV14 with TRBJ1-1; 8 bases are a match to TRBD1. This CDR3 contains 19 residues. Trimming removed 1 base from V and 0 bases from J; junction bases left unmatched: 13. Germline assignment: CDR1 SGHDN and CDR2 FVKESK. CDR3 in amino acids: CASSQAVGTGVFMNTEAFF. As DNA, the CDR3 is TGTGCCAGCAGCCAAGCCGTCGGGACAGGCGTATTCATGAACACTGAAGCTTTCTTT.

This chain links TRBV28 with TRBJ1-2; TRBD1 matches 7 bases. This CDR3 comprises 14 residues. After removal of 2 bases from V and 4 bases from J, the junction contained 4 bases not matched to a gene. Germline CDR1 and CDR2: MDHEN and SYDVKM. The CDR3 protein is CASSLDRVGYGYTF. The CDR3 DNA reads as TGTGCCAGCAGTTTAGACAGGGTAGGCTATGGCTACACCTTC.

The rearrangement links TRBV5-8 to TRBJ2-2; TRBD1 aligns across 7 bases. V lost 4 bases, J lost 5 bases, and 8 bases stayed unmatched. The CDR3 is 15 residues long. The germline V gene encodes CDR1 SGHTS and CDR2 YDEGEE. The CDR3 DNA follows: TGTGCCAGCAGCCTAAGACAGGGATGGACCGGGGAGCTGTTTTTT. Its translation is CASSLRQGWTGELFF.

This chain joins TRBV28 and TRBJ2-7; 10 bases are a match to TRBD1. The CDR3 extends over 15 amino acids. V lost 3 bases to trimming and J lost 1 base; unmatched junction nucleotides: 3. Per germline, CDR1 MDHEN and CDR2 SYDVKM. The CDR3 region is CASSFRTGGSYEQYF. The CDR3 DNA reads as TGTGCCAGCAGTTTTAGGACAGGGGGTTCCTACGAGCAGTACTTC.

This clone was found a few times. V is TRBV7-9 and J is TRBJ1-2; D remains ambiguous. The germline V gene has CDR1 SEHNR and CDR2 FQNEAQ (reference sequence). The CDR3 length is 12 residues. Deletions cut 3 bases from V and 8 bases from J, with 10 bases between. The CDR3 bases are TGTGCCAGCAGCTTTGGGTCGGGAGGCTACACCTTC. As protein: CASSFGSGGYTF.

This CDR3 reads CASSQATVGGYTF. CDR3 bases: TGTGCCAGCAGCCAAGCTACAGTGGGTGGCTACACCTTC. The V call is TRBV4-2, the J call TRBJ1-2, with D unclear. Germline loops: CDR1 LGHNA, CDR2 YNFKEQ. V lost 1 base and J lost 7, with 10 bases in between. CDR3 length: 13 amino acids.

This CDR3 reads CASSSLWGRRNEKLFF. In DNA form, the CDR3 reads TGTGCCAGCAGTTCCCTTTGGGGGCGCCGAAATGAAAAACTGTTTTTT. The V call is TRBV27, the J call TRBJ1-4; maybe TRBD1 (6 bases). The CDR3 length is 16 residues. Trimming pared 4 bases from V and 5 bases from J, leaving 17 bases between. CDR1 and CDR2 (germline): MNHEY, SMNVEV (reference sequence).

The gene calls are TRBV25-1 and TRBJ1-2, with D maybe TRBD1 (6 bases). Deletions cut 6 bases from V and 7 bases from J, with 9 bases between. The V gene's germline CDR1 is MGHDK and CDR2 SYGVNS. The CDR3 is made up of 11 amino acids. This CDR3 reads CASSGQTGYTF. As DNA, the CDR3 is TGTGCCAGCAGCGGACAGACTGGCTACACCTTC.

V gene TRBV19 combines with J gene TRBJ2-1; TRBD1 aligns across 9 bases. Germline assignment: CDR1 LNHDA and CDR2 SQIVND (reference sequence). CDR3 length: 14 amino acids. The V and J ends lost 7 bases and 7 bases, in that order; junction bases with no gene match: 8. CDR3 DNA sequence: TGTGCCAGTAATAGGGGACAGGGTACGAATGAGCAGTTCTTC. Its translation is CASNRGQGTNEQFF.

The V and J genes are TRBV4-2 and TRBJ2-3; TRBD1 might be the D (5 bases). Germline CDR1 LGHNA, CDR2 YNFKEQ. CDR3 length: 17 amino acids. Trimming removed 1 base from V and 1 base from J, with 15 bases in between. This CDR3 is CASSQGRGQGRTDTQYF. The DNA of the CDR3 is TGTGCCAGCAGCCAAGGAAGGGGCCAGGGTCGCACAGATACGCAGTATTTT.

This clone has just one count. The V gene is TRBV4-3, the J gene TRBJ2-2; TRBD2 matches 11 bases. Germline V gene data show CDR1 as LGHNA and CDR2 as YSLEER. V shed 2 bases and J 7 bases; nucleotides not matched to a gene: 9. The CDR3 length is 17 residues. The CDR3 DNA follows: TGCGCCAGCAGCCAACATCAACTAGCGGGAGCGGACGGGGAGCTGTTTTTT. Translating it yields CASSQHQLAGADGELFF.

CDR3 region: CASSGTGNSYEQYF. The CDR3 nucleotides are TGTGCCAGCAGTGGGACAGGGAACTCCTACGAGCAGTACTTC. The gene calls are TRBV2 and TRBJ2-7, with TRBD1 matching over 8 bases. The CDR3 has 14 amino acids. V gave up 4 bases and J gave up 0 bases; unmatched junction bases: 2. The V gene's germline CDR1 is SNHLY and CDR2 FYNNEI.

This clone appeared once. CDR3 coding DNA: TGTGCCAGCAGCTCAAGCACAGATACGCAGTATTTT. Its translation: CASSSSTDTQYF. This chain uses TRBV11-2 with TRBJ2-3; D is undetermined. The CDR3 sequence is 12 residues long. Germline CDR1 and CDR2: SGHAT and FQNNGV. V dropped 4 bases and J dropped 0 bases, with 2 bases sitting between them.

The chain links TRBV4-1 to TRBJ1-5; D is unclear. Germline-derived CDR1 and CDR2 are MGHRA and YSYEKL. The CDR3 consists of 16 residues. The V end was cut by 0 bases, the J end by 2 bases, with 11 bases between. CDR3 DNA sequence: TGCGCCAGCAGCCAAGAAGCAAGCCGGGGCAATCAGCCCCAGCATTTT. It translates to CASSQEASRGNQPQHF.

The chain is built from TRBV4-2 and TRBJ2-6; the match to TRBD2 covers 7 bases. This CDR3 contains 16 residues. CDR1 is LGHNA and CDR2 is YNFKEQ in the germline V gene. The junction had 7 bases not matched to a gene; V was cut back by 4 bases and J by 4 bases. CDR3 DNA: TGTGCCAGCAGCCGAGGGGAGCGGGGAGGGGCCAACGTCCTGACTTTC. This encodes CASSRGERGGANVLTF.

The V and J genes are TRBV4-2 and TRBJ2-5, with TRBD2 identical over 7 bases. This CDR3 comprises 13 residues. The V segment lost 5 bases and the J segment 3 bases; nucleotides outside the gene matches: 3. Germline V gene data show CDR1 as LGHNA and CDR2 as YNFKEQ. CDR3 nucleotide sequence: TGTGCCAGCAGCGATGGGGGGGAAGAGACCCAGTACTTC. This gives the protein CASSDGGEETQYF.